Listed below are T cell receptor beta chains from one sample, sequenced in a study of T-cell reconstitution after alpha-beta-depleted transplantation in children. A single record per CDR3 protein comes from TCRdb applying MiXCR to the PCR reads. The sample contains about 91,000 distinct CDR3 sequences, roughly 8.4% of which appear only once. The specimen comprised PBMCs from the stem cell graft donor, sampled from the stem cell graft. The receptors originated from a human donor who donated a stem cell graft to a child with congenital amegakaryocytic thrombocytopenia. CDR3s include the opening cysteine and the closing phenylalanine or tryptophan. A D gene is named only where the DNA matches it firmly. Clone size is stated in some rows and not others, as once, few, many or a class when expanded.

j_gene	d_gene	v_gene	len	abundance	CDR3aa	CDR3nt
TRBJ1-3	TRBD1	TRBV5-1	14	few	CASSAGTGKDTIYF	TGCGCCAGCAGCGCCGGGACAGGGAAGGACACCATATATTTT
TRBJ2-7	TRBD2	TRBV12-3/TRBV12-4	15	many	CASSVRAGGRYEQYF	TGTGCCAGCAGTGTCCGGGCGGGGGGGCGCTACGAGCAGTACTTC
TRBJ2-7	NA	TRBV12-3/TRBV12-4	15	many	CASSTTGSRRYEQYF	TGTGCCAGCAGCACGACAGGTTCCCGACGGTACGAGCAGTACTTC
TRBJ1-4	NA	TRBV19	14	many	CASRNSAGSEKLFF	TGTGCCAGTAGAAATTCGGCAGGGAGCGAAAAACTGTTTTTT
TRBJ1-2	NA	TRBV11-2	13	many	CASSLPSNYGYTF	TGTGCCAGCAGCCTCCCTTCTAACTATGGCTACACCTTC
TRBJ2-1	NA	TRBV10-3	11	many	CAIRRSNEQFF	TGTGCCATCAGACGGTCCAATGAGCAGTTCTTC
TRBJ2-2	TRBD1	TRBV5-1	14	many	CASSQGAPTGELFF	TGCGCCAGCAGCCAGGGGGCGCCCACCGGGGAGCTGTTTTTT
TRBJ2-3	NA	TRBV14	17	many	CASSQVPQPLITDTQYF	TGTGCCAGCAGCCAAGTACCACAGCCTCTGATCACAGATACGCAGTATTTT
TRBJ2-6	TRBD2	TRBV5-1	16	many	CASSSRGGSIGNVLTF	TGCGCCAGCAGCTCCCGCGGGGGGTCGATTGGCAACGTCCTGACTTTC
TRBJ2-1	NA	TRBV7-6	15	NA	CASSLSDGPGSPQFF	TGTGCCAGCAGCTTGTCGGACGGACCGGGATCCCCGCAGTTCTTC
TRBJ1-1	NA	TRBV2	13	few	CASSGRGFTEAFF	TGTGCCAGCTCGGGCAGAGGGTTTACTGAAGCTTTCTTT
TRBJ2-6	NA	TRBV5-1	16	many	CASSIGQFGGANVLTF	TGCGCCAGCAGCATTGGACAGTTCGGAGGGGCCAACGTCCTGACTTTC
TRBJ1-1	NA	TRBV6-5	14	many	CASSYEGRNTEAFF	TGTGCCAGCAGTTATGAGGGGAGAAACACTGAAGCTTTCTTT
TRBJ2-3	NA	TRBV5-1	15	many	CASSPDSPGTDTQYF	TGCGCCAGCAGCCCGGACAGTCCGGGCACAGATACGCAGTATTTT
TRBJ2-7	NA	TRBV5-1	13	many	CASSLNNQYEQYF	TGCGCCAGCAGCTTGAACAACCAGTACGAGCAGTACTTC
TRBJ2-1	TRBD2	TRBV5-1	14	many	CASSWPREGNEQFF	TGCGCCAGCAGCTGGCCCAGGGAGGGCAATGAGCAGTTCTTC
TRBJ2-7	NA	TRBV12-3/TRBV12-4	13	many	CASSLWKAHEQYF	TGTGCCAGCAGTTTGTGGAAGGCTCACGAGCAGTACTTC
TRBJ2-5	TRBD1	TRBV15	16	many	CATSRPGQGARETQYF	TGTGCCACCAGCCGTCCAGGACAGGGGGCCCGAGAGACCCAGTACTTC
TRBJ2-7	TRBD2	TRBV20-1	16	many	CSARDLAGGFSYEQYF	TGCAGTGCTAGAGATCTAGCGGGGGGGTTCTCCTACGAGCAGTACTTC
TRBJ2-5	NA	TRBV7-9	14	many	CASSLDPTQETQYF	TGTGCCAGCAGCTTAGACCCCACCCAAGAGACCCAGTACTTC
TRBJ2-3	TRBD2	TRBV5-6	20	many	CASRHAGLAAEWGLTDTQYF	TGTGCCAGCAGACACGCGGGGCTAGCGGCTGAGTGGGGGTTGACAGATACGCAGTATTTT
TRBJ2-3	TRBD1	TRBV10-3	16	many	CAISEVQGARTDTQYF	TGTGCCATCAGTGAGGTCCAGGGGGCCCGCACAGATACGCAGTATTTT
TRBJ2-3	NA	TRBV7-9	14	NA	CASSPGRGQDTQYF	TGTGCCAGCAGCCCAGGCCGGGGGCAAGATACGCAGTATTTT
TRBJ1-1	TRBD1	TRBV20-1	13	NA	CSARVTGGTEAFF	TGCAGTGCTAGAGTAACAGGGGGCACTGAAGCTTTCTTT
TRBJ2-3	TRBD2	TRBV6-5	16	many	CASSYSLAGATDTQYF	TGTGCCAGCAGTTACTCCCTAGCGGGGGCAACAGATACGCAGTATTTT
TRBJ1-1	NA	TRBV20-1	13	many	CSSPGFVGTEAFF	TGCTCCTCGCCGGGCTTCGTGGGCACTGAAGCTTTCTTT
TRBJ2-1	NA	TRBV6-1	12	many	CASSESGDEQFF	TGTGCCAGCAGTGAATCTGGGGACGAGCAGTTCTTC
TRBJ2-3	TRBD2	TRBV20-1	14	many	CSARLAGGLDTQYF	TGCAGTGCAAGACTAGCGGGGGGCCTAGATACGCAGTATTTT
TRBJ1-1	NA	TRBV20-1	14	many	CSADLRGGNTEAFF	TGCAGTGCTGACCTCAGGGGAGGGAACACTGAAGCTTTCTTT
TRBJ1-2	TRBD1	TRBV29-1	13	many	CSVRTGDRRGYTF	TGCAGCGTGAGGACAGGGGATAGGAGGGGCTACACCTTC
TRBJ2-1	TRBD2	TRBV6-2/TRBV6-3	18	many	CASSFTRLAGTPYNEQFF	TGTGCCAGCAGCTTCACCAGACTAGCGGGGACACCCTACAATGAGCAGTTCTTC